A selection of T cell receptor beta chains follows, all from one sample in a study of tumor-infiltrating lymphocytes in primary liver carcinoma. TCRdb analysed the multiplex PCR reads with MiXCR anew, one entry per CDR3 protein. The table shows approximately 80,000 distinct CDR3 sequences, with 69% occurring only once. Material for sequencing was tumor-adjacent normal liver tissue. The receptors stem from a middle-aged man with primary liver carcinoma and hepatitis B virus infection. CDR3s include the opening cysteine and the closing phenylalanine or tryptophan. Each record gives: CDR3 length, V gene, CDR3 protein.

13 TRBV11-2 CASSFGGASVHYF
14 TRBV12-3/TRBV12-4 CASSHDRGARELFF
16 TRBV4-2 CASSQDFTRGIGELFF
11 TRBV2 CDSSLTDTQYF
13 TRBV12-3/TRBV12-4 CASSLSGVEKLFF
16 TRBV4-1 CASSQEPPGRGYKQYF
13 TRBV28 CTVSTGPRQPQHF
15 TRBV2 CASRIGVTSYNERFF
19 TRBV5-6 CASNSIGTSGMRSSYEQYF
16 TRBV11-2 CANSQSSGQVGLEQFF